The clone carrying this TCR beta chain registers medium-sized by frequency. Its cognate antigen is unknown. The germline V gene encodes CDR1 MNHEY and CDR2 SVGAGI. This CDR3 has 14 residues. This sample is drawn from a study of T cell clusters in autoimmune cytopenias. One tube held mixed TRB-A and TRB-B primer pools for touch-down PCR. After re-calling the multiplex PCR reads, TCRdb lists one entry per CDR3 protein, DNA absent. The repertoire table contains 3,400 or so distinct CDR3 sequences. Findings and caveats of the study: Active autoimmune hepatitis patients had roughly 2.7-fold fewer exclusive TRB clusters than healthy donors.

Some 38,000 genome equivalents of blood DNA were amplified for TRB. The same sample was also studied in work on T cell repertoires in aging, cancer and after chemotherapy. This second study notes: In healthy donors, age-related TCR diversity loss mainly reflected lost richness. Rebound thymic output was suggested by rising median generation probability during chemotherapy in each cancer cohort.

Material for sequencing was peripheral blood. This receptor was identified in a human donor in good health. V is TRBV6-5 and J is TRBJ2-2. The CDR3 protein is CASRDGQHTGELFF.